The next 21 T cell receptor beta chains were all read from a single sample in a study of T cells in localized non-small cell lung cancer. Sequencing used immunoSEQ multiplex PCR; TCRdb keeps in-frame clones, though not all of them. The table includes fewer than 15,000 clones, approximately 30% detected once. Sequenced here: lung tumor tissue, sampled before any cancer treatment. Source of these receptors: a female donor aged 60 or older with stage I lung adenocarcinoma.

This clone is large (0.1 to 1%) within its sample. The chain joins TRBV9 to TRBJ1-3; the D is unclear. This CDR3 contains 14 residues. Germline V lookup: CDR1 SGDLS, CDR2 YYNGEE. V lost 3 bases, J lost 1 base, and 8 bases lay in between. The CDR3 DNA is TGTGCCAGCAGCGCTTCGTTGTCTGGAAACACCATATATTTT. Encoded protein: CASSASLSGNTIYF.

This clone was picked up a small number of times. The chain carries TRBV1 and TRBJ1-5. TRBV1 is deemed a pseudogene. CDR3 length equals 16 residues. In DNA form, the CDR3 reads TGCACCAGCAGCACATCACAGGAGGTCGCAAATCAGCCCCAGCATTTT. The encoded protein is CTSSTSQEVANQPQHF.

The gene calls are TRBV15 and TRBJ1-5; D might be TRBD1 (5 bases). V gave up 1 base and J gave up 0 bases, with 7 bases separating them. Germline loops: CDR1 LNHNV, CDR2 YYDKDF (reference sequence). The CDR3 runs to 15 residues. The CDR3 here is CATSRVTVSNQPQHF. The CDR3 nucleotides read TGTGCCACCAGCAGAGTGACAGTTAGCAATCAGCCCCAGCATTTT.

This chain links TRBV5-1 with TRBJ2-3, with D maybe TRBD2 (6 bases). The V end lost 2 bases, the J end lost 2 bases, and 9 bases lay between the germline ends. Germline V gene data show CDR1 as SGHRS and CDR2 as YFSETQ. The CDR3 is 14 amino acids. CDR3 DNA sequence: TGCGCCAGCAGCTTCAGGACTATCACAGATACGCAGTATTTT. This translates into CASSFRTITDTQYF.

V usage is TRBV11-3 and J usage is TRBJ2-7, with 8 nucleotides matching TRBD1. This CDR3 is 15 amino acids long. V lost 4 bases and J lost 7; bases outside the gene matches: 12. Germline loops: CDR1 SGHNT, CDR2 YENEEA. For the CDR3, the DNA is TGTGCCAGCAGCTGGAAACAGGGGGTACAGGGGGAGCAGTACTTC. This translates into CASSWKQGVQGEQYF.

The chain carries TRBV11-3 and TRBJ2-7; 11 bases line up with TRBD1. CDR3 length: 14 amino acids. The germline V gene has CDR1 SGHNT and CDR2 YENEEA. With 5 bases clipped from V and 7 bases from J, the junction kept 7 bases outside the gene matches. CDR3 residues: CASSPGQGASEQYF. The CDR3 DNA follows: TGTGCCAGCAGCCCCGGACAGGGGGCATCAGAGCAGTACTTC.

This clone was seen only once. This chain joins TRBV5-1 and TRBJ1-3; 10 bases fit TRBD1. In germline, CDR1 is SGHRS, CDR2 YFSETQ. This CDR3 comprises 14 residues. With 5 bases clipped from V and 7 bases from J, the junction kept 6 bases outside the gene matches. The CDR3 nucleotides read TGCGCCAGCAGGCCCGGGACAGGGGAGAACACCATATATTTT. It is translated as CASRPGTGENTIYF.

This clone counts as medium-sized. The chain employs TRBV30 and TRBJ1-5, with D hard to call. Germline CDR1 reads GTSNPN; CDR2 reads SVGIG (reference sequence). Trimming cost V 2 bases and J 0 bases, with 8 bases left between them. The CDR3 consists of 14 residues. The CDR3: CAWSKIDSNQPQHF. In DNA form, the CDR3 reads TGTGCCTGGAGTAAGATCGATAGCAATCAGCCCCAGCATTTT.

The chain uses TRBV30 and TRBJ1-1; 11 positions match TRBD1. Per the germline V gene, CDR1 is GTSNPN and CDR2 is SVGIG (reference sequence). With 0 bases clipped from V and 7 bases from J, the junction kept 10 bases outside the gene matches. CDR3 length: 16 residues. This CDR3 is CAWSVRGTGGSGEAFF. CDR3 in DNA: TGTGCCTGGAGTGTACGGGGGACAGGGGGATCGGGTGAAGCTTTCTTT.

CDR3 in amino acids: CASSPLPSTDTQYF. The CDR3 DNA follows: TGTGCCAGCAGCCCCTTACCCAGTACAGATACGCAGTATTTT. The chain joins TRBV11-3 to TRBJ2-3; D ambiguous. Germline assignment: CDR1 SGHNT and CDR2 YENEEA. This CDR3 contains 14 residues. Trimming pared 5 bases from V and 3 bases from J, leaving 12 bases between.

V and J are TRBV14 and TRBJ2-1; a weak D match, TRBD2 (5 bases). The V and J ends lost 0 bases and 7 bases respectively, with 10 bases between them. The CDR3 extends over 14 amino acids. Germline V lookup: CDR1 SGHDN, CDR2 FVKESK. The chain's CDR3 is CASSQEERLNEQFF. CDR3 in DNA: TGTGCCAGCAGCCAAGAGGAGCGGCTTAATGAGCAGTTCTTC.

This clone has at least ten counts. CDR3 amino acids: CASSSPGSGRETQYF. CDR3 bases: TGTGCCAGCAGCTCCCCGGGTAGCGGGCGTGAGACCCAGTACTTC. The genes are TRBV11-3 and TRBJ2-5; 7 bases agree with TRBD2. The germline V gene has CDR1 SGHNT and CDR2 YENEEA. Trimming removed 4 bases from V and 5 bases from J; junction bases left unmatched: 10. This CDR3 is 15 amino acids long.

This chain joins TRBV29-1 and TRBJ1-2; weak D call: TRBD1 (6 bases). This CDR3 is 15 amino acids long. The V end lost 0 bases, the J end lost 4 bases, and 15 bases lay between the germline ends. Germline V CDR1 and CDR2: SQVTM, ANQGSEA. The CDR3 spells CSVEDPKAGAYGYTF. CDR3 nucleotide sequence: TGCAGCGTTGAAGATCCGAAGGCAGGGGCCTATGGCTACACCTTC.

The chain is built from TRBV11-3 and TRBJ1-1, with D perhaps TRBD1 (5 bases). V gave up 0 bases and J gave up 8 bases, with 16 bases separating them. The CDR3 consists of 15 residues. Germline lookup yields CDR1 SGHNT and CDR2 YENEEA. The DNA for the CDR3 is TGTGCCAGCAGCTTAGAGGGCCAGGGCCCGGTGGAAGCTTTCTTT. It is translated as CASSLEGQGPVEAFF.

The chain has TRBV30 and TRBJ2-1; D gene unclear. Deletions cut 1 base from V and 10 bases from J, with 8 bases between. From germline, CDR1 is GTSNPN and CDR2 SVGIG (reference sequence). The CDR3 runs 11 residues. CDR3 sequence: CAWSDFSEQFF. The CDR3 DNA reads as TGTGCCTGGAGTGACTTCAGCGAGCAGTTCTTC.

This clone was counted a few times. J is TRBJ2-1 and V is TRBV11-3; weak D call: TRBD1 (6 bases). The V and J ends lost 2 bases and 2 bases respectively, with 10 bases between them. This CDR3 comprises 15 residues. Germline V CDR1 and CDR2: SGHNT, YENEEA. Here the CDR3 DNA reads TGTGCCAGCAGCTTATCCAGGGGCCCCTACAATGAGCAGTTCTTC. Translating it yields CASSLSRGPYNEQFF.

The rearrangement uses TRBV19 and TRBJ1-5; TRBD1 might be the D (6 bases). Germline values: CDR1 LNHDA, CDR2 SQIVND (reference sequence). The CDR3 sequence is 15 residues long. Trimming cost V 3 bases and J 5 bases, with 14 bases left between them. CDR3 in amino acids: CASSITGSEDQPQHF. CDR3 sequence (DNA): TGTGCCAGTAGTATCACAGGGTCGGAGGATCAGCCCCAGCATTTT. The full variable domain, its missing parts supplied by reference TRBV19 and TRBJ1-5, is DGGITQSPKYLFRKEGQNVTLSCEQNLNHDAMYWYRQDPGQGLRLIYYSQIVNDFQKGDIAEGYSVSREKKESFPLTVTSAQKNPTAFYLCASSITGSEDQPQHFGDGTRLSIL.

V gene TRBV19 combines with J gene TRBJ1-4, with D tentatively TRBD1 (5 bases). The germline gives CDR1 LNHDA, CDR2 SQIVND (reference sequence). The length of the CDR3 is 15 residues. Deletions cut 5 bases from V and 6 bases from J, with 16 bases between. The CDR3 loop reads CASSPGLMRDEKLFF. The CDR3 region has the DNA TGTGCCAGTAGTCCGGGACTTATGAGGGATGAAAAACTGTTTTTT.

This clone occurred a few times. The CDR3 sequence: CASSSLAGNTDTQYF. The CDR3 nucleotides read TGTGCCAGCAGCTCACTAGCGGGGAACACAGATACGCAGTATTTT. This chain joins TRBV11-3 and TRBJ2-3; 10 bases match TRBD2. The CDR3 has 15 residues. Germline CDR1 reads SGHNT; CDR2 reads YENEEA. Trimming took 4 bases from V and 2 from J; bases not matched to a gene: 3.

The chain uses TRBV29-1 and TRBJ1-1, with D possibly TRBD1 on 5 matching bases. CDR1 and CDR2 from the germline V gene are SQVTM and ANQGSEA. CDR3 length: 13 amino acids. The V end was cut by 7 bases, the J end by 0 bases, with 12 bases between. CDR3 DNA sequence: TGCAGCGGTTGGGGCCGGATGAACACTGAAGCTTTCTTT. Amino acid sequence: CSGWGRMNTEAFF.

The chain is built from TRBV11-3 and TRBJ2-7; D might be TRBD1 or TRBD2, each matching 6 bases. Trimming removed 5 bases from V and 6 bases from J, with 17 bases in between. This CDR3 has 14 amino acids. From germline, CDR1 is SGHNT and CDR2 YENEEA. CDR3 sequence: CASSQAGPQGEQYF. As DNA, the CDR3 is TGTGCCAGCAGCCAAGCGGGTCCACAGGGCGAGCAGTACTTC.